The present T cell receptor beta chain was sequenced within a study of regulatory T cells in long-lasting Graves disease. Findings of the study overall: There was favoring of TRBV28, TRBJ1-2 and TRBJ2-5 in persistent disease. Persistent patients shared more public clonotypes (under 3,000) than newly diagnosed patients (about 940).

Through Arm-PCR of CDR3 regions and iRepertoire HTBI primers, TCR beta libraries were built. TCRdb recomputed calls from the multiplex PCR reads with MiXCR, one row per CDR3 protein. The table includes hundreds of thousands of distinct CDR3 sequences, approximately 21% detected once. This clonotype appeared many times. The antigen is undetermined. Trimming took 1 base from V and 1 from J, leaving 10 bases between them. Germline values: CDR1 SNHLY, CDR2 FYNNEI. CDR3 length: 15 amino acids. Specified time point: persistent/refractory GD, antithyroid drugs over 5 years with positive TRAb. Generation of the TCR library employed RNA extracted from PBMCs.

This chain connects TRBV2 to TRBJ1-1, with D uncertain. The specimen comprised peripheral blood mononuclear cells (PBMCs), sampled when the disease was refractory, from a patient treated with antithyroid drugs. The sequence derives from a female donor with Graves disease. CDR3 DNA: TGTGCCAGCAGTGAAGGGAGGACGGGGAACACTGAAGCTTTCTTT. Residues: CASSEGRTGNTEAFF.